This TCR beta chain was sequenced for a study of blood T cell repertoires in COVID-19. On the study more broadly: COVID-19 samples, acute and convalescent, were from the United States, Italy and Spain. PBMCs, B-cell-depleted T cells, or T cells provided the cDNA or gDNA that made up the material.

Original analysis: Amplification of reference gene primers provided the estimated nucleated cell counts. Some clones are missing from TCRdb's copy, which holds only in-frame ones; the method was immunoSEQ multiplex PCR. D and trimming were read from the DNA, whereas the V and J calls and clone size are those reported in that table. The profile shows about 170,000 clones, approximately 87% of them singletons. This clone was picked up one time. Germline CDR1 and CDR2: KGHDR and SFDVKD. The CDR3 is made up of 16 amino acids. Trimming took off 2 bases at V and 2 bases at J, with 9 bases between the two ends. Enrolment of Seattle patients took place during active infection, and they were followed longitudinally.

The chain couples TRBV24-1 to TRBJ2-6; tentative D call: TRBD1 (5 bases). The source is a woman aged 60-75 years with COVID-19, enrolled during active disease. Sequenced input: peripheral blood. This CDR3 reads CATSDWSGPGANVLTF. CDR3 nucleotide sequence: TGTGCCACCAGTGATTGGTCAGGGCCTGGGGCCAACGTCCTGACTTTC.